Listed below are T cell receptor beta chains from one sample, sequenced in a study of T cell responses to AZD1222 COVID-19 vaccine. Clones were sequenced by immunoSEQ multiplex PCR, and TCRdb holds only the in-frame ones, with some missing. This sample has around 100,000 clones, with around nine tenths found just once. The specimen comprised peripheral blood, sampled on day 0 of AZD1222 vaccination. The receptors come from an adult in good health. CDR3s include the opening cysteine and the closing phenylalanine or tryptophan. A D gene is named only where the DNA matches it firmly. Clone size is not always given. Where it is, it says once, few, many or a class for expanded clones.

D gene,V gene,CDR3 length,clone size,J gene,CDR3 DNA,CDR3 protein
-,TRBV7-2,15,-,TRBJ2-1,TGTGCCAGCACAGGGGGACTTAGTGGGAGCAATGAGCAGTTCTTC,CASTGGLSGSNEQFF
TRBD2,TRBV5-1,14,-,TRBJ2-5,TGCGCCAGCAGCTCGGGCGGGGGGCCAGAGACCCAGTACTTC,CASSSGGGPETQYF
TRBD1,TRBV7-9,15,-,TRBJ2-7,TGTGCCAGCAGCTGGACAGGGCGCCAGGCCTACGAGCAGTACTTC,CASSWTGRQAYEQYF
TRBD1,TRBV4-1,18,-,TRBJ2-5,TGCGCCAGCAGCCGGGGTGAGGGGACAGGGACGTACCAAGAGACCCAGTACTTC,CASSRGEGTGTYQETQYF
TRBD2,TRBV2,19,few,TRBJ2-2,TGTGCCAGCAGGGCCTTACGACTAGCGGGAGCAGGGGGCACCGGGGAGCTGTTTTTT,CASRALRLAGAGGTGELFF
TRBD2,TRBV4-2,16,-,TRBJ2-3,TGTGCCAGCAGCCAAGATACCCTAGCGGGGGAGGATACGCAGTATTTT,CASSQDTLAGEDTQYF
-,TRBV23-1,11,-,TRBJ2-1,TGCGCCAGCAGTTTTCTGGGTGAGCAGTTCTTC,CASSFLGEQFF
-,TRBV28,14,-,TRBJ1-1,TGTGCCAGCAGTTCGTCAGGGTTGAACACTGAAGCTTTCTTT,CASSSSGLNTEAFF
-,TRBV3-1/TRBV3-2,16,-,TRBJ1-3,TGTGCCAGCAGCCAAGGGGACACCCAGACGGGAAACACCATATATTTT,CASSQGDTQTGNTIYF
TRBD1,TRBV7-2,17,-,TRBJ1-5,TGTGCCAGCAGCTTAGGAGCAGGGGGCCAGAGCAATCAGCCCCAGCATTTT,CASSLGAGGQSNQPQHF
TRBD2,TRBV7-2,15,-,TRBJ2-1,TGTGCCAGCAGCTTAGGAGCGGGGGCTTACAATGAGCAGTTCTTC,CASSLGAGAYNEQFF
-,TRBV12-3/TRBV12-4,13,once,TRBJ1-5,TGTGCCAGCACCTACTCCTTGAATCAGCCCCAGCATTTT,CASTYSLNQPQHF
-,TRBV3-1/TRBV3-2,12,-,TRBJ2-7,TGTGCCAGCAGCCAAGGTCATTACGAGCAGTACTTC,CASSQGHYEQYF
-,TRBV6-4,13,-,TRBJ2-2,TGTGCCAGCAGTGCGGTCTACACCGGGGAGCTGTTTTTT,CASSAVYTGELFF
-,TRBV4-3,13,-,TRBJ2-2,TGCGCCAGCAGCCAACGGGGCACCGGGGAGCTGTTTTTT,CASSQRGTGELFF
-,TRBV11-2,14,-,TRBJ2-5,TGTGCCAGCAGCCAGGTGGTGGCTAGAGGGACCCAGTACTTC,CASSQVVARGTQYF
TRBD2,TRBV10-1,17,few,TRBJ2-7,TGCGCCAGCAGCGGCGCCGGCCCTAGCGGACCCTCCTACGAGCAGTACTTC,CASSGAGPSGPSYEQYF
-,TRBV2,14,-,TRBJ2-4,TGTGCCAGCAGGATACAGCTAGCCAAAAACATTCAGTACTTC,CASRIQLAKNIQYF
TRBD2,TRBV7-9,14,-,TRBJ2-7,TGTGCCAGCAGCTTGGGGGGGAGGCCCTACGAGCAGTACTTC,CASSLGGRPYEQYF
-,TRBV28,16,once,TRBJ1-1,TGTGCCAGCACCTCGGGCAGGGCCATCGTCAACACTGAAGCTTTCTTT,CASTSGRAIVNTEAFF
TRBD1,TRBV19,17,once,TRBJ1-6,TGTGCCAGTAGCCTCAACAGGGGATTGGGATATAATTCACCCCTCCACTTT,CASSLNRGLGYNSPLHF
-,TRBV6-5,12,-,TRBJ2-1,TGTGCCAGCAGAACGTATAGCGATGAGCAGTTCTTC,CASRTYSDEQFF
TRBD1,TRBV6-6,15,-,TRBJ1-1,TGTGCCAGCAGTTACTCGGGACAGGGGGCAACTGAAGCTTTCTTT,CASSYSGQGATEAFF
-,TRBV7-2,13,-,TRBJ2-5,TGTGCCAGCAGCTTCGGACCGGTGGAGACCCAGTACTTC,CASSFGPVETQYF